The 14 T cell receptor beta chains below come from one sample, sequenced in a study of T-cell memory formation after mild COVID-19. One entry per CDR3 protein, called by TCRdb with MiXCR from the 5' RACE reads. The profile covers 150,000 or so distinct CDR3 sequences, with about 14% appearing a single time and 13% to 15% taken by the ten largest. What was sequenced was PBMCs or a T cell subset sorted from them (not recorded which). The receptors stem from an adult woman who had mild COVID-19 (a few samples of this study predate the infection). Cell type and time point are not known.

This clonotype came up a few times. This chain joins TRBV5-5 and TRBJ2-3, with 7 nucleotides matching TRBD2. Per germline, CDR1 SGHKS and CDR2 YYEKEE (reference sequence). The CDR3 contains 15 residues. V gave up 0 bases and J gave up 2 bases; unmatched junction bases: 3. The CDR3 loop is CASSLGAGDTDTQYF. CDR3 nucleotides: TGTGCCAGCAGCTTGGGGGCGGGAGACACAGATACGCAGTATTTT.

This sequence joins TRBV4-3 and TRBJ2-7; 11 bases fit TRBD2. CDR3 length equals 15 residues. Germline assignment: CDR1 LGHNA and CDR2 YSLEER. Unmatched junction bases numbered 6, after V lost 4 bases and J lost 4 bases. CDR3 nucleotides: TGCGCCAGCAGCCCATCGGCTAGCGGGAGGTACGAGCAGTACTTC. Its protein product is CASSPSASGRYEQYF.

The rearrangement joins TRBV12-3 or TRBV12-4 to TRBJ2-7, with D perhaps TRBD1 (5 bases). The ends were cut back, 7 bases at V and 1 base at J, with 14 bases in the middle. The CDR3 length is 14 residues. The CDR3 DNA sequence: TGTGCCAGCACGCCACAGGTTGGGTCCTACGAGCAGTACTTC. The encoded protein is CASTPQVGSYEQYF.

In its sample, this clonotype was seen a few times. The genes are TRBV5-1 and TRBJ2-3; no clear D. Trimming cost V 1 base and J 10 bases, with 13 bases left between them. The V gene's germline CDR1 is SGHRS and CDR2 YFSETQ. CDR3 length equals 13 residues. In nucleotides, the CDR3 is TGCGCCAGCAGCTTGTCCAGTCAGTCCCCGCAGTATTTT. It encodes CASSLSSQSPQYF.

Many counts were recorded for this clonotype. The chain joins TRBV29-1 to TRBJ2-7; TRBD2 matches 8 bases. This CDR3 has 14 amino acids. CDR1 is SQVTM, CDR2 ANQGSEA, per germline. Unmatched junction bases numbered 6, after V lost 2 bases and J lost 3 bases. CDR3 region: CSVELAGGSYEQYF. In DNA form, the CDR3 reads TGCAGCGTTGAATTGGCGGGAGGAAGCTACGAGCAGTACTTC.

This clonotype was picked up a small number of times. V gene TRBV9 combines with J gene TRBJ2-1; tentatively, D is TRBD2 (5 bases). Germline V CDR1 and CDR2: SGDLS, YYNGEE. V dropped 0 bases and J dropped 9 bases, with 7 bases sitting between them. This CDR3 contains 12 residues. The DNA for the CDR3 is TGTGCCAGCAGCGTAGGAGGAGGTGAGCAGTTCTTC. Amino acids: CASSVGGGEQFF.

This clonotype was counted a single time. The chain carries TRBV19 and TRBJ1-4; no clear D. Germline CDR1 reads LNHDA; CDR2 reads SQIVND (reference sequence). With 6 bases removed from V and 6 bases from J, the gap between germline ends came to 11 bases. This CDR3 region has 13 residues. The CDR3 nucleotides are TGTGCCAGTAGAGTCGGATTTGATGAAAAACTGTTTTTT. Translated, it gives CASRVGFDEKLFF.

This clonotype was seen repeatedly, ten times or more. V is TRBV28 and J is TRBJ1-4; D is unclear. From germline, CDR1 is MDHEN and CDR2 SYDVKM. There are 15 residues in the CDR3. Trimming left V 5 bases short and J 0 bases short, with 10 bases between. CDR3 DNA: TGTGCCAGCAGTCCCAGACACCCAACTAATGAAAAACTGTTTTTT. Translation: CASSPRHPTNEKLFF. Full variable domain (outside the CDR3, taken from reference TRBV28 and TRBJ1-4): DVKVTQSSRYLVKRTGEKVFLECVQDMDHENMFWYRQDPGLGLRLIYFSYDVKMKEKGDIPEGYSVSREKKERFSLILESASTNQTSMYLCASSPRHPTNEKLFFGSGTQLSVL.

The genes are TRBV5-5 and TRBJ2-7; TRBD1 agrees at 9 bases. Germline V gene lookup returns CDR1 SGHKS and CDR2 YYEKEE (reference sequence). V trimming: 2 bases; J trimming: 3 bases; junction bases outside the gene matches: 6. The CDR3 sequence is 15 residues long. This chain's CDR3 is CASSLQGASVYEQYF. Here the CDR3 DNA reads TGTGCCAGCAGCTTACAGGGGGCGTCGGTCTACGAGCAGTACTTC.

This clonotype was seen only a few times. The chain recombines TRBV6-2 or TRBV6-3 with TRBJ2-1; D gene unclear. The germline V and J ends were trimmed by 2 bases and 1 base, with 6 bases remaining between them. CDR3 length: 14 amino acids. Germline V CDR1 and CDR2: MNHEY, SVGEGT. The CDR3 spells CASSYTVSYNEQFF. For the CDR3, the DNA is TGTGCCAGCAGTTACACTGTGTCCTACAATGAGCAGTTCTTC.

The genes are TRBV6-2 or TRBV6-3 and TRBJ2-3; 11 nucleotides agree with TRBD2. The CDR3 sequence is 19 residues long. V trimming: 5 bases; J trimming: 10 bases; junction bases outside the gene matches: 23. Germline assignment: CDR1 MNHEY and CDR2 SVGEGT. CDR3 loop: CASSQPGGSIAGGGHAQYF. The CDR3 DNA follows: TGTGCCAGCAGTCAGCCTGGGGGATCTATAGCGGGAGGGGGCCATGCGCAGTATTTT.

This clonotype was found a few times. The chain joins TRBV6-5 to TRBJ2-7, with 10 bases matching TRBD1. Germline V gene sequence: CDR1 MNHEY, CDR2 SVGAGI. With 5 bases clipped from V and 6 bases from J, the junction kept 10 bases outside the gene matches. This CDR3 contains 15 residues. The CDR3 region has the DNA TGTGCCAGCAGTGGCCGGGACAGGGGACGTCGCGAGCAGTACTTC. It specifies CASSGRDRGRREQYF.

The gene calls are TRBV5-1 and TRBJ2-2; maybe TRBD2 (6 bases). Per the germline V gene, CDR1 is SGHRS and CDR2 is YFSETQ. This CDR3 spans 15 amino acids. V lost 4 bases, J lost 2 bases, and 12 bases lay in between. The CDR3 sequence: CASSRYGGNTGELFF. As DNA, the CDR3 is TGCGCCAGCAGCCGCTACGGGGGTAACACCGGGGAGCTGTTTTTT.

This clonotype has more than one count but fewer than ten. The chain recombines TRBV30 with TRBJ2-1, with D perhaps matching TRBD1 (5 bases). Trimming left V 0 bases short and J 5 bases short, with 14 bases between. CDR3 size: 15 residues. CDR1 and CDR2 from the germline V gene are GTSNPN and SVGIG (reference sequence). DNA of the CDR3: TGTGCCTGGAGTGTACTGGACACGTACAACAATGAGCAGTTCTTC. Translation gives CAWSVLDTYNNEQFF.